This TCR beta chain was obtained from a study of cytomegalovirus exposure and HLA in healthy donors. Amplification used 60 Vbeta primers and 13 Jbeta primers. Using immunoSEQ multiplex PCR, the repertoire was profiled, and TCRdb retains in-frame clones only, with some absent. The sample carries 200,000 to 300,000 clones, 84% recorded once. Study-wide results and caveats: Presence/absence analyses assumed roughly uniform sequencing depth across donors. From TCR beta sequences, most subjects' HLA-A and HLA-B alleles were reportedly predicted accurately. Analysis was carried out at a later point, and it linked a missense DCLRE1C variant to TCR beta V- and J-gene trimming.

The V segment lost 2 bases and the J segment 6 bases; nucleotides outside the gene matches: 6. This CDR3 contains 14 residues. Germline CDR1 reads LGHNA; CDR2 reads YNFKEQ. About this clone: Its antigen is currently unknown.

The TCR originated in a woman aged 40 to 50 in good health and CMV-seropositive. This chain joins TRBV4-2 and TRBJ2-7; 8 bases match TRBD1. Source material: PBMCs. The CDR3 DNA sequence: TGTGCCAGCAGCCAACTAGGACAGGGTGGCGAGCAGTACTTC. The encoded protein is CASSQLGQGGEQYF.